This TCR beta chain was captured in a study of vaccination effects on CD4 cells after COVID-19. V dropped 3 bases and J dropped 3 bases, with 8 bases sitting between them. CDR3 length: 13 amino acids. Germline assignment: CDR1 SGHRS and CDR2 YFSETQ. In regard to this clone: The antigen is not known.

Only in-frame clones appear in the TCRdb table, and some are missing; sequencing was by immunoSEQ multiplex PCR. The data contain 60,000 to 90,000 clones, over 70% of them singletons. Under the ViraFEST assay, PBMC were stimulated with viral peptide pools so that antigen-specific CD4+ T cells expanded. Sequencing was performed afterwards. After about 10 days in culture, the CD4+ T cells were isolated. Two-dose vaccination with either BNT162b2 or mRNA-1273 was given to the participants. Each culture well received about 2 million PBMC. These cells were then cultured in IMDM with 9.5 to 10 IU/ml IL-2 and roughly 10 ug/ml peptides. It was on days 3 and 7 that half the medium was replaced with IL-2 medium.

This chain uses TRBV5-1 with TRBJ2-3, with no clear D. Specimen: CD4+ T cells from PBMCs cultured with HCoV-229E spike peptides, collected after COVID-19 vaccination. This receptor was obtained from a human donor who received a COVID-19 vaccine. The CDR3 reads CASSSPGTDTQYF. CDR3 nucleotide sequence: TGCGCCAGCAGCTCGCCCGGGACAGATACGCAGTATTTT. Supplemented by reference TRBV5-1 and TRBJ2-3, the full variable domain reads KAGVTQTPRYLIKTRGQQVTLSCSPISGHRSVSWYQQTPGQGLQFLFEYFSETQRNKGNFPGRFSGRQFSNSRSEMNVSTLELGDSALYLCASSSPGTDTQYFGPGTRLTVL.